Below, 8 T cell receptor beta chains from the same sample are listed, as sequenced in a study of blood T cells in healthy people across ages. Next came a second PCR, run for about 7 to 12 cycles, which used a sample-barcoded 5' primer along with a J-beta primer mix. TCRdb ran MiXCR on the 5' RACE reads and lists one entry per CDR3 protein. Of 1.5 million or so distinct CDR3 sequences listed, 40% to 50% are singletons. The sequencing input was blood. The receptors here all came from a woman younger than 35 in good health.

The chain joins TRBV9 to TRBJ2-2; D may be TRBD2 (5 bases). CDR3 length: 15 residues. V lost 0 bases, J lost 4 bases, and 10 bases lay in between. Germline CDR1 is SGDLS and CDR2 is YYNGEE. The CDR3 bases are TGTGCCAGCAGCGTAGGCCTAGCCGGCACCGGGGAGCTGTTTTTT. Its translation is CASSVGLAGTGELFF.

This clonotype was detected ten times or more. This rearrangement joins TRBV12-3 or TRBV12-4 to TRBJ2-5, with D possibly being TRBD2 (6 bases). Trimming took off 2 bases at V and 5 bases at J, with 9 bases between the two ends. CDR3 size: 13 residues. CDR3 in amino acids: CASSLREVETQYF. DNA of the CDR3: TGTGCCAGCAGTTTAAGGGAGGTGGAGACCCAGTACTTC.

J is TRBJ1-1 and V is TRBV5-1, with D hard to call. The CDR3 length is 14 residues. Trimming took off 6 bases at V and 0 bases at J, with 12 bases between the two ends. Germline-derived CDR1 and CDR2 are SGHRS and YFSETQ. CDR3 bases: TGCGCCAGCAAAAGTCCCAACTTGAACACTGAAGCTTTCTTT. Translated: CASKSPNLNTEAFF.

This clonotype was observed a few times. The chain carries TRBV7-6 and TRBJ2-1, with 11 bases fitting TRBD2. This CDR3 has 17 residues. Germline V gives CDR1 SGHVS, CDR2 FNYEAQ. V was clipped by 2 bases and J by 5 bases; unmatched bases: 8. This CDR3 reads CASSLNSAGLADNEQFF. The CDR3 DNA sequence: TGTGCCAGCAGCTTAAATAGTGCGGGACTAGCGGACAATGAGCAGTTCTTC.

V is TRBV9 and J is TRBJ1-1; D is possibly TRBD1 (6 bases). V lost 1 base and J 6 bases, leaving 16 bases between the germline ends. Germline V gives CDR1 SGDLS, CDR2 YYNGEE. This CDR3 has 15 residues. CDR3 nucleotides: TGTGCCAGCAGCGTAAGGGTGGGGGGCGACGCTGAAGCTTTCTTT. It encodes CASSVRVGGDAEAFF.

This clonotype was detected many times. This sequence joins TRBV7-2 and TRBJ2-1; 8 bases are a match to TRBD2. Germline loops: CDR1 SGHTA, CDR2 FQGNSA. The CDR3 is made up of 15 amino acids. With V trimmed by 1 base and J by 6 bases, 5 bases remained unmatched. This CDR3 is CASSLVGTSGNEQFF. The CDR3 DNA is TGTGCCAGCAGCTTAGTCGGTACTAGCGGCAATGAGCAGTTCTTC.

This clonotype was picked up a small number of times. The chain uses TRBV4-1 and TRBJ1-2; no clear D. Trimming removed 0 bases at V and 2 bases at J, with 10 bases between. The germline CDR1 and CDR2 sequences are MGHRA and YSYEKL. The CDR3 runs 15 residues. The CDR3 region has the DNA TGCGCCAGCAGCCAAGAGGGGAGGGTAAACTATGGCTACACCTTC. Encoded protein: CASSQEGRVNYGYTF.

This chain uses TRBV7-9 with TRBJ2-3; 10 bases align to TRBD2. V gave up 5 bases and J gave up 4 bases; unmatched junction bases: 9. The CDR3 runs to 16 residues. The V gene's germline CDR1 is SEHNR and CDR2 FQNEAQ (reference sequence). The CDR3 spells CASSRSLAGVADTQYF. CDR3 in DNA: TGTGCCAGCAGCCGAAGCCTAGCGGGAGTTGCAGATACGCAGTATTTT. Combining the CDR3 with reference TRBV7-9 and TRBJ2-3 gives the whole variable domain DTGVSQNPRHKITKRGQNVTFRCDPISEHNRLYWYRQTLGQGPEFLTYFQNEAQLEKSRLLSDRFSAERPKGSFSTLEIQRTEQGDSAMYLCASSRSLAGVADTQYFGPGTRLTVL.